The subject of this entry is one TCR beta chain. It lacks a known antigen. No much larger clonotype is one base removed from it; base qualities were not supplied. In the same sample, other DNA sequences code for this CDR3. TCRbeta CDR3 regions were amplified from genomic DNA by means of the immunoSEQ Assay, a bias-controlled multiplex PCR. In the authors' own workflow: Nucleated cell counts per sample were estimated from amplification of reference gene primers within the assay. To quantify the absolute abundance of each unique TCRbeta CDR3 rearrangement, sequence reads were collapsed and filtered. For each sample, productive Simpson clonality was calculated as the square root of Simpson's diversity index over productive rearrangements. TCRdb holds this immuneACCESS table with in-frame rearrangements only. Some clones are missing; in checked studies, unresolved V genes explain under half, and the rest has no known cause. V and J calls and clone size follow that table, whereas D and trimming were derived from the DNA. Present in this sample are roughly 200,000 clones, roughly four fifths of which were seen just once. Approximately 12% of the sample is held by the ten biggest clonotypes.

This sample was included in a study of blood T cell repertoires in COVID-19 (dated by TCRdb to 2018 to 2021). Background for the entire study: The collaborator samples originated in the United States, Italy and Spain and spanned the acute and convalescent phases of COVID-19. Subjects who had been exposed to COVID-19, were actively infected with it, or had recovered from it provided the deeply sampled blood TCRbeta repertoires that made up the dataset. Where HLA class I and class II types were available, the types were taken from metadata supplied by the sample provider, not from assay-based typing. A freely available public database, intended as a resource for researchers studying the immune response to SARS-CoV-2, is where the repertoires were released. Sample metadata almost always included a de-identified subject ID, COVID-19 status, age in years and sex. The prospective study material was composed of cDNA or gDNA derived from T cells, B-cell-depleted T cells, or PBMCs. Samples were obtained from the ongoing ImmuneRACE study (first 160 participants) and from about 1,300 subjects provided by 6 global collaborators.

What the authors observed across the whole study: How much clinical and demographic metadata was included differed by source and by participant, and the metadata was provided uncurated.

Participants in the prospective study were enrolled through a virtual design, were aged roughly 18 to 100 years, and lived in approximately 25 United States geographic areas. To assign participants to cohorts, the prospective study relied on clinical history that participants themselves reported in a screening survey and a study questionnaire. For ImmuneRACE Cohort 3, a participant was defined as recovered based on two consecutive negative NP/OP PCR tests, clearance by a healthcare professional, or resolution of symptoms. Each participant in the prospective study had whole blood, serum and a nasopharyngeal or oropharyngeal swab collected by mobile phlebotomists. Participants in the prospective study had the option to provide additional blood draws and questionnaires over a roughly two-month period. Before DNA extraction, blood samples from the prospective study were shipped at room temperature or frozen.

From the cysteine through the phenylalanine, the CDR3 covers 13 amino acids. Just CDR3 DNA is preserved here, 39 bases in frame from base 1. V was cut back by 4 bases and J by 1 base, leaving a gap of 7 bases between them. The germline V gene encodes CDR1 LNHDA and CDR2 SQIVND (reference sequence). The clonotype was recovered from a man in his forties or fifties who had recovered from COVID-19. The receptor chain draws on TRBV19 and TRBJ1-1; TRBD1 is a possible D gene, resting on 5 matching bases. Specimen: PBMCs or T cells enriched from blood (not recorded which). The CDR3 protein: CASSTTGNTEAFF. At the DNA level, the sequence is TGTGCCAGTAGTACCACAGGGAACACTGAAGCTTTCTTT.